A selection of T cell receptor beta chains follows, all from one sample in a study of blood T cell repertoires in COVID-19. TCRdb's table, derived via immunoSEQ multiplex PCR, lists solely in-frame clones and lacks some. Among around 150,000 clones listed, under 80% were seen once. Source material: peripheral blood. The receptor set was obtained from a man between 65 and 85 years old with acute or convalescent COVID-19. Each CDR3 is given with its conserved first and last residue. The D gene is left open where the match is weak. Not all rows give a size; the values are once, few, many and, for expanded clones, a class.

D gene: TRBD1
V gene: TRBV6-5
J gene: TRBJ2-1
clone size: few
CDR3 length: 15
CDR3 protein: CASSIRGPGYNEQFF
CDR3 DNA: TGTGCCAGCAGTATCAGGGGGCCGGGATACAATGAGCAGTTCTTC

D gene: -
V gene: TRBV5-1
J gene: TRBJ1-3
clone size: once
CDR3 length: 14
CDR3 protein: CASSLGGQLNTIYF
CDR3 DNA: TGCGCCAGCAGCTTGGGTGGACAGCTAAACACCATATATTTT

D gene: -
V gene: TRBV10-2
J gene: TRBJ1-2
clone size: -
CDR3 length: 14
CDR3 protein: CARLLGRESYGYTF
CDR3 DNA: TGCGCCAGACTCCTGGGGAGGGAAAGCTATGGCTACACCTTC

D gene: TRBD1
V gene: TRBV9
J gene: TRBJ2-2
clone size: -
CDR3 length: 16
CDR3 protein: CASSASQGVDTGELFF
CDR3 DNA: TGTGCCAGCAGCGCGTCACAGGGGGTCGACACCGGGGAGCTGTTTTTT

D gene: TRBD2
V gene: TRBV10-1
J gene: TRBJ2-3
clone size: -
CDR3 length: 18
CDR3 protein: CASSDRFWLAERTDTQYF
CDR3 DNA: TGCGCCAGCAGTGATCGTTTTTGGCTAGCGGAACGCACAGATACGCAGTATTTT

D gene: TRBD1
V gene: TRBV10-3
J gene: TRBJ1-5
clone size: -
CDR3 length: 15
CDR3 protein: CAIRGDRGNQQPQHF
CDR3 DNA: TGTGCCATCAGGGGGGACAGGGGGAATCAACAGCCCCAGCATTTT

D gene: TRBD1
V gene: TRBV29-1
J gene: TRBJ2-7
clone size: -
CDR3 length: 13
CDR3 protein: CSVAGQGGYEQYF
CDR3 DNA: TGCAGCGTTGCGGGACAGGGGGGCTACGAGCAGTACTTC

D gene: -
V gene: TRBV3-1/TRBV3-2
J gene: TRBJ1-2
clone size: -
CDR3 length: 15
CDR3 protein: CASSRLPDTQGGYTF
CDR3 DNA: TGTGCCAGCAGCCGTCTCCCGGACACCCAAGGAGGCTACACCTTC

D gene: -
V gene: TRBV28
J gene: TRBJ1-2
clone size: -
CDR3 length: 12
CDR3 protein: CASSFGGYGYTF
CDR3 DNA: TGTGCCAGCAGTTTTGGAGGCTATGGCTACACCTTC

D gene: -
V gene: TRBV27
J gene: TRBJ2-3
clone size: -
CDR3 length: 14
CDR3 protein: CASSLSTAVDTQYF
CDR3 DNA: TGTGCCAGCAGTTTGAGTACTGCCGTGGATACGCAGTATTTT

D gene: -
V gene: TRBV19
J gene: TRBJ1-2
clone size: -
CDR3 length: 14
CDR3 protein: CASSMRRQAPDYTF
CDR3 DNA: TGTGCCAGTAGTATGAGAAGACAGGCCCCCGACTACACCTTC

D gene: -
V gene: TRBV4-2
J gene: TRBJ2-7
clone size: few
CDR3 length: 15
CDR3 protein: CASSQEITSNYEQYF
CDR3 DNA: TGTGCCAGCAGCCAAGAGATAACTAGTAACTACGAGCAGTACTTC

D gene: TRBD1
V gene: TRBV7-6
J gene: TRBJ1-6
clone size: -
CDR3 length: 16
CDR3 protein: CASSLVGQPNNSPLHF
CDR3 DNA: TGTGCCAGCAGCTTAGTGGGACAGCCGAATAATTCACCCCTCCACTTT

D gene: TRBD2
V gene: TRBV4-3
J gene: TRBJ2-7
clone size: -
CDR3 length: 17
CDR3 protein: CASSLSLAGGGFREQYF
CDR3 DNA: TGCGCCAGCAGCTTGAGCCTAGCGGGAGGGGGGTTTCGGGAGCAGTACTTC

D gene: TRBD1
V gene: TRBV6-1
J gene: TRBJ1-2
clone size: -
CDR3 length: 14
CDR3 protein: CASSEATGSYGYTF
CDR3 DNA: TGTGCCAGCAGTGAAGCGACAGGGTCATATGGCTACACCTTC

D gene: -
V gene: TRBV3-1/TRBV3-2
J gene: TRBJ1-2
clone size: -
CDR3 length: 12
CDR3 protein: CASSQGGGGYTF
CDR3 DNA: TGTGCCAGCAGCCAAGGGGGCGGCGGCTACACCTTC

D gene: -
V gene: TRBV3-1/TRBV3-2
J gene: TRBJ2-7
clone size: -
CDR3 length: 16
CDR3 protein: CASSQDWRQDPYEQYF
CDR3 DNA: TGTGCCAGCAGCCAAGATTGGAGACAGGATCCCTACGAGCAGTACTTC

D gene: -
V gene: TRBV29-1
J gene: TRBJ1-2
clone size: few
CDR3 length: 11
CDR3 protein: CSTGEGGGYTF
CDR3 DNA: TGCAGCACCGGGGAGGGCGGGGGCTACACCTTC

D gene: TRBD2
V gene: TRBV15
J gene: TRBJ2-3
clone size: -
CDR3 length: 15
CDR3 protein: CATSKGGLAADTQYF
CDR3 DNA: TGTGCCACCTCCAAGGGGGGACTAGCGGCAGATACGCAGTATTTT

D gene: -
V gene: TRBV6-2/TRBV6-3
J gene: TRBJ1-5
clone size: -
CDR3 length: 12
CDR3 protein: CASSVGLGPQHF
CDR3 DNA: TGTGCCAGCAGCGTGGGGCTTGGGCCCCAGCATTTT

D gene: TRBD1
V gene: TRBV14
J gene: TRBJ2-7
clone size: -
CDR3 length: 15
CDR3 protein: CASSRHRDRDYEQYF
CDR3 DNA: TGTGCCAGCAGCAGACACCGGGACAGGGACTACGAGCAGTACTTC